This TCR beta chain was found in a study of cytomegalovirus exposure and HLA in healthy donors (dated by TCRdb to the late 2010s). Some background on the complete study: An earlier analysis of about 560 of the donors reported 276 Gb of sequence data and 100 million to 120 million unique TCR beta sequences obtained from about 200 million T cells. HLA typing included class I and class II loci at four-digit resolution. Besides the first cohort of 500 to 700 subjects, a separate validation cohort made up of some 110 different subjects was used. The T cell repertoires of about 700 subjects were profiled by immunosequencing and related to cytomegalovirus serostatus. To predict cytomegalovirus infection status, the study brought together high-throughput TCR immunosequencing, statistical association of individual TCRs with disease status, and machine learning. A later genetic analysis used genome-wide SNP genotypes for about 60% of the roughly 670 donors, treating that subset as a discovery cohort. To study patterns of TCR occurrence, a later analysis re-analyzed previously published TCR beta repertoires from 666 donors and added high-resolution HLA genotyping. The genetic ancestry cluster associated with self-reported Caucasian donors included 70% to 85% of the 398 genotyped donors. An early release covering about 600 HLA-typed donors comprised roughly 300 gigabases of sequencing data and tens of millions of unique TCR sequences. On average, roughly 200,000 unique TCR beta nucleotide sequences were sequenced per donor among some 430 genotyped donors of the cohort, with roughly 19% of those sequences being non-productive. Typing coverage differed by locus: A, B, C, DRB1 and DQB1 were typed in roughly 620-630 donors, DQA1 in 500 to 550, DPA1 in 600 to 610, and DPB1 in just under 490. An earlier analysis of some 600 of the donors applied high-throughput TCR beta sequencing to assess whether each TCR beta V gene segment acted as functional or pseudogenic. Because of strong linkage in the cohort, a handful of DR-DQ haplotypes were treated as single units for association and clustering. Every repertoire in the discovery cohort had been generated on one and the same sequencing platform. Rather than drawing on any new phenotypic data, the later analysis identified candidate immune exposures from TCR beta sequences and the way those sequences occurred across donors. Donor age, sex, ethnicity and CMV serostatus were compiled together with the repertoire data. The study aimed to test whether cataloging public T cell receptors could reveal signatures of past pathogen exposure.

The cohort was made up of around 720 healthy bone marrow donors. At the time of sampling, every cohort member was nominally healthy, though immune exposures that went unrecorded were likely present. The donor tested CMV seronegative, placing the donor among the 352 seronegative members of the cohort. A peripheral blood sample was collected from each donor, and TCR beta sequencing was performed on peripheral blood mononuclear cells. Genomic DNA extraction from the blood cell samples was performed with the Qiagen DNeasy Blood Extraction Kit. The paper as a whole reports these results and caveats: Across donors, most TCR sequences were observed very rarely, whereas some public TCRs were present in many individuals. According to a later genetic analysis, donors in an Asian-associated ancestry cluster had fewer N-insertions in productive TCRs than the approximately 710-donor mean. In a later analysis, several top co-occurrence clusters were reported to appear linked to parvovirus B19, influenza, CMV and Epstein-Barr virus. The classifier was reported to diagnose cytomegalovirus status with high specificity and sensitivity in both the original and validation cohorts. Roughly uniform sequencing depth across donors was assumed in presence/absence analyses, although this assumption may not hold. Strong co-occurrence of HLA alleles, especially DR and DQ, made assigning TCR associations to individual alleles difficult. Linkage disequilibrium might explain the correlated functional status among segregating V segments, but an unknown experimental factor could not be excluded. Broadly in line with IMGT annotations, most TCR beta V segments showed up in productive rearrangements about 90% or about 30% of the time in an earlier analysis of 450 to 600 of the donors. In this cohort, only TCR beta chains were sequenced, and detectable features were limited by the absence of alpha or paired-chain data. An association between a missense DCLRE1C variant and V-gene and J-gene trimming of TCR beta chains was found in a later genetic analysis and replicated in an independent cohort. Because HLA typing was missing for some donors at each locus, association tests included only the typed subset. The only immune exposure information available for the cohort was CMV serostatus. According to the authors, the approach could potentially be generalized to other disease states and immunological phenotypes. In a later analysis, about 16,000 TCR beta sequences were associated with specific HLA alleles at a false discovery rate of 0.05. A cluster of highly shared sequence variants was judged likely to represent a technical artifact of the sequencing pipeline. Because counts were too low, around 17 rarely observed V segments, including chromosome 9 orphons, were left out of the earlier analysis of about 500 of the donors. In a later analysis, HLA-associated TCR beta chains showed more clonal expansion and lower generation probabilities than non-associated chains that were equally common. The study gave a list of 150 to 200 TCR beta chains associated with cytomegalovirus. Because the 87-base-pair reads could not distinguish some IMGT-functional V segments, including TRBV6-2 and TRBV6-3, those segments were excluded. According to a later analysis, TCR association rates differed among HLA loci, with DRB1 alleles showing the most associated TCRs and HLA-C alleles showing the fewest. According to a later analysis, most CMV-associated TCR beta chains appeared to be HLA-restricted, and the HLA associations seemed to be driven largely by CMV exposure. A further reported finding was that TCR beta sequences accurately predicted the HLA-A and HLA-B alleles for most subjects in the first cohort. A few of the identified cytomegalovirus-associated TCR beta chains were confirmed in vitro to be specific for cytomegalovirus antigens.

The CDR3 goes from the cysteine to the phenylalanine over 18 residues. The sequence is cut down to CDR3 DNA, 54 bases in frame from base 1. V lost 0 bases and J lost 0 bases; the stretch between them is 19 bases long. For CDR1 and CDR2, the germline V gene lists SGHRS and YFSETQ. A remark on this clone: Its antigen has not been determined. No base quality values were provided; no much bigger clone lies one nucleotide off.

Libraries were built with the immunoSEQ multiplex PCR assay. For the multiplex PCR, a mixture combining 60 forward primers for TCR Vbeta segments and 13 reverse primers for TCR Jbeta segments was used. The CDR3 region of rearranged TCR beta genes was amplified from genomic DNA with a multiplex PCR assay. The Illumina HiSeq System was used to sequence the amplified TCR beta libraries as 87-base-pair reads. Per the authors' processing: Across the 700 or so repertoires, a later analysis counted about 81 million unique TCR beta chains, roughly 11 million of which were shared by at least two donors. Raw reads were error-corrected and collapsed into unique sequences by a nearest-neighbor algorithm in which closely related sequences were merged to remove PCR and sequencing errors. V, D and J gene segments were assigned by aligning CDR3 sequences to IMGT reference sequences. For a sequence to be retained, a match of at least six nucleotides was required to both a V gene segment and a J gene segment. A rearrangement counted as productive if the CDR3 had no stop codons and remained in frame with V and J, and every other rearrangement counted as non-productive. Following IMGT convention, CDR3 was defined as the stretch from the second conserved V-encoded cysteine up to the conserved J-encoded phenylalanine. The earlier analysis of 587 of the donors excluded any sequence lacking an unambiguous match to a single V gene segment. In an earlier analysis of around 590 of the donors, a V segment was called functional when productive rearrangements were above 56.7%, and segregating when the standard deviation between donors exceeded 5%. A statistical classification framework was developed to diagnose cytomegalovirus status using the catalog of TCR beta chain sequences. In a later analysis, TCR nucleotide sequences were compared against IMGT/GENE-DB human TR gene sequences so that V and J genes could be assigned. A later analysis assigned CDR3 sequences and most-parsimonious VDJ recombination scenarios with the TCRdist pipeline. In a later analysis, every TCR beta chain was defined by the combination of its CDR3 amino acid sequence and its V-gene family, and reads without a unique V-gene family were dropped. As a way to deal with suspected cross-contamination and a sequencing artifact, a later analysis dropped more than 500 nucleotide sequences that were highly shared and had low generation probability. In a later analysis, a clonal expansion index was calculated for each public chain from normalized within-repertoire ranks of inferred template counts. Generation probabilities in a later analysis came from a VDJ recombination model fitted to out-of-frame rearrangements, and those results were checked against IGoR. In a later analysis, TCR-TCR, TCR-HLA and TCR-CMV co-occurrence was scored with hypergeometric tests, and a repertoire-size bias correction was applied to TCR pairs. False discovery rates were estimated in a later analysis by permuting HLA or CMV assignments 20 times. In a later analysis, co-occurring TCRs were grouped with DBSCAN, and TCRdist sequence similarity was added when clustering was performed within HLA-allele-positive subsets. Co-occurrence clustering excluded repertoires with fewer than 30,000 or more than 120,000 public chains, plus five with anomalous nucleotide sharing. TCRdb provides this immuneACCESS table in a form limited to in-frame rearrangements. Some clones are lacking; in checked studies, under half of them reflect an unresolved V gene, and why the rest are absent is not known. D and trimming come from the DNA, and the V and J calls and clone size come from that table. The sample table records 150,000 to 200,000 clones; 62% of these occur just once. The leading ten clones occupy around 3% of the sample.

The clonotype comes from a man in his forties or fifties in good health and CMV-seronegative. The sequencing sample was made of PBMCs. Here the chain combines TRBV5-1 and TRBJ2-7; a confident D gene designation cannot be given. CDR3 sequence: CASSLAPNGRKTSYEQYF. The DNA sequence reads TGCGCCAGCAGCTTGGCCCCTAACGGCAGGAAAACCTCCTACGAGCAGTACTTC. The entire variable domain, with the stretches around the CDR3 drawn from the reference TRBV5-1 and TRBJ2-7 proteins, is KAGVTQTPRYLIKTRGQQVTLSCSPISGHRSVSWYQQTPGQGLQFLFEYFSETQRNKGNFPGRFSGRQFSNSRSEMNVSTLELGDSALYLCASSLAPNGRKTSYEQYFGPGTRLTVT.